A single sample gave rise to the 26 T cell receptor beta chains below, sequenced in a study of T cells in women clearing cervical HPV infection. Profiled with immunoSEQ multiplex PCR; TCRdb holds only in-frame clones, not every one. The table lists 15,000 to 20,000 clones, with around 6.7% in the top ten. The source material was blood buffy coat. These receptors came from a woman between 18 and 70 years old with a cervical HPV16 infection that either progressed to CIN3+ or cleared (not recorded which).

A note on this clone: Germline and junction disagree at one end, which may indicate a read error. The CDR3 end falls 3 residues outside the read, so it is completed with the germline J gene. The chain links TRBV4-2 to TRBJ1-2; D uncertain. Germline V gives CDR1 LGHNA, CDR2 YNFKEQ. CDR3 length: 14 residues. The CDR3 loop reads CASSPSRLNYGYTF. Partial CDR3 DNA: TGCGCCAGCAGCCCAAGCAGACTAAACTATGGC.

Comments on this clone: From the germline J gene comes the end of the CDR3, since the read stops 3 residues before it. The chain couples TRBV6-1 to TRBJ2-7; the match to TRBD1 covers 10 bases. V trimming: 4 bases; J trimming: 0 bases; junction bases outside the gene matches: 6. The CDR3 consists of 16 residues. CDR1 is MNHNS and CDR2 is SASEGT in the germline V gene. The sequenced part of the CDR3 DNA is TGTGCCAGCAGTGGCCGGACAGGGGGAAGCTCCTACGAG. It encodes CASSGRTGGSSYE. The full CDR3 protein reads CASSGRTGGSSYEQYF.

A remark on this clone: The read stops 3 residues short of the end of the CDR3; the missing end is completed from the germline J gene. The chain couples TRBV20-1 to TRBJ2-3; 9 bases map to TRBD1. The germline V gene encodes CDR1 DFQATT and CDR2 SNEGSKA (reference sequence). Losses at the gene ends were 6 bases for V and 5 bases for J; bases not matched to a gene: 12. The CDR3 is made up of 15 amino acids. The CDR3 DNA, read in part, is TGCAGTGCCCCCGGTGGAGACAGGGGGATAGATACG. Protein: CSAPGGDRGIDT. The full CDR3 protein is CSAPGGDRGIDTQYF.

A word on this clone: The read ends 3 residues shy of where the CDR3 ends; the end is completed using the germline J gene. The chain joins TRBV20-1 to TRBJ1-5; no reliable D call. This CDR3 spans 11 amino acids. Trimming left V 5 bases short and J 4 bases short, with 6 bases between. CDR1 DFQATT and CDR2 SNEGSKA come from the germline V gene (reference sequence). Incomplete CDR3 DNA: TGCAGTGCTGGTACTAATCAGCCC. Protein sequence: CSAGTNQP. The entire CDR3 protein is CSAGTNQPQHF.

Regarding this clone: From the germline J gene comes the end of the CDR3, since the read stops 3 residues before it. This chain connects TRBV7-9 to TRBJ2-5, with D hard to call. Germline loops: CDR1 SEHNR, CDR2 FQNEAQ (reference sequence). The CDR3 contains 12 residues. V was pared by 2 bases and J by 4 bases, with 5 bases between. CDR3: CASSLQLETQYF. Partial CDR3 DNA: TGTGCCAGCAGCTTACAATTAGAGACC. Filled out from reference TRBV7-9 and TRBJ2-5, the complete variable domain reads DTGVSQNPRHKITKRGQNVTFRCDPISEHNRLYWYRQTLGQGPEFLTYFQNEAQLEKSRLLSDRFSAERPKGSFSTLEIQRTEQGDSAMYLCASSLQLETQYFGPGTRLLVL.

As for this clone: The read falls 3 residues short of the CDR3 end, and the missing part is taken from the germline J gene. The J gene is TRBJ1-6, the V gene TRBV6-2 or TRBV6-3, with 7 nucleotides matching TRBD1. This CDR3 comprises 14 residues. Germline values: CDR1 MNHEY, CDR2 SVGEGT. The V and J ends lost 4 bases and 7 bases, in that order; junction bases with no gene match: 4. The CDR3: CASSFLQGNSPLHF. CDR3 bases read: TGTGCCAGCAGTTTCCTACAGGGGAATTCACCC.

A remark on this clone: The read ends 3 residues shy of where the CDR3 ends; the end is completed using the germline J gene. The chain couples TRBV24-1 to TRBJ2-1, with TRBD1 matching over 8 bases. The CDR3 is 14 residues long. Losses at the gene ends were 4 bases for V and 8 bases for J; bases not matched to a gene: 6. From germline, CDR1 is KGHDR and CDR2 SFDVKD. The part of the CDR3 DNA that was read is TGTGCCACCAGTGACCCGACAGGGGCCGATGAG. Protein product: CATSDPTGADE. The whole CDR3 protein reads CATSDPTGADEQFF.

In regard to this clone: The read falls 3 residues short of the CDR3 end, and the missing part is taken from the germline J gene. This rearrangement joins TRBV29-1 to TRBJ2-4; the D gene is possibly TRBD2 (6 bases). This CDR3 has 11 residues. Germline loops: CDR1 SQVTM, CDR2 ANQGSEA. CDR3: CSVDGTPLQYF. Incomplete CDR3 DNA: TGCAGCGTTGATGGGACTCCGCTT.

On this clone itself: The CDR3 extends 3 residues past the end of the read, so its final part is completed from the germline J gene. The chain joins TRBV5-1 to TRBJ2-7, with D maybe TRBD1 (6 bases). CDR1 is SGHRS, CDR2 YFSETQ, per germline. V was pared by 5 bases and J by 4 bases, with 19 bases between. The CDR3 has 15 amino acids. CDR3 sequence: CASRIGTSNRYEQYF. The sequenced CDR3 bases are TGCGCCAGCAGAATCGGGACATCGAATAGGTACGAG.

This chain's CDR3 is CASSASAGLTQETQYF. CDR3 bases read: TGTGCCAGCAGTGCGTCCGCAGGACTAACACAAGAGACC. The V gene is TRBV2, the J gene TRBJ2-5; D might be TRBD2 (6 bases). The read terminates 3 residues ahead of where the CDR3 ends, so the germline J gene completes it. The germline CDR1 and CDR2 sequences are SNHLY and FYNNEI. Trimming took 4 bases from V and 2 from J, leaving 17 bases between them. This CDR3 comprises 16 residues.

Comment on this clone: Coverage ceases 3 residues before the CDR3 finishes, and the germline J gene fills in the end. The chain links TRBV28 to TRBJ2-7, with D possibly matching TRBD2 (6 bases). The CDR3 has 18 amino acids. Germline V CDR1 and CDR2: MDHEN, SYDVKM. With 6 bases removed from V and 1 base from J, the gap between germline ends came to 25 bases. CDR3 in amino acids: CASSFPRGSLDLSYEQYF. CDR3 DNA, as far as it was read: TGTGCCAGCAGCTTTCCCCGGGGGAGCCTCGACTTATCCTACGAG.

In the case of this clone: With the read ending 3 residues before the CDR3 end, the germline J gene is used to fill in that end. The V call is TRBV28, the J call TRBJ1-2; 8 bases map to TRBD1. The germline CDR1 and CDR2 sequences are MDHEN and SYDVKM. V trimming: 2 bases; J trimming: 7 bases; junction bases outside the gene matches: 6. The CDR3 totals 14 residues. The CDR3 spells CASSLEAGGRGYTF. CDR3 DNA (partial): TGTGCCAGCAGTTTAGAGGCAGGGGGCCGTGGC.

Points on this clone: The sequenced fragment ends 3 residues before the CDR3 boundary, so the rest is inferred from the germline J gene. V is TRBV7-2 and J is TRBJ2-5; 12 nucleotides align to TRBD2. The ends lost 4 bases at V and 7 bases at J; junction bases unmatched: 7. This CDR3 has 15 residues. CDR1 SGHTA and CDR2 FQGNSA come from the germline V gene. CDR3 bases read: TGTGCCAGCAGCTCTAGCGGGGGGGGTCCCATGACC. Protein: CASSSSGGGPMT. The complete CDR3 reads CASSSSGGGPMTQYF.

Worth noting for this clone: From the germline J gene comes the end of the CDR3, since the read stops 3 residues before it. The chain links TRBV7-2 to TRBJ2-7, with 8 nucleotides matching TRBD1. CDR1 and CDR2 from the germline V gene are SGHTA and FQGNSA. Trimming cost V 0 bases and J 5 bases; bases outside gene matches: 9. The CDR3 sequence is 16 residues long. The CDR3 protein is CASSLAGRTGLDEQYF. Partial CDR3 DNA: TGTGCCAGCAGCTTAGCGGGGAGGACAGGGTTAGACGAG.

Worth noting for this clone: The read terminates 3 residues ahead of where the CDR3 ends, so the germline J gene completes it. The V and J genes are TRBV6-1 and TRBJ2-3, with TRBD1 matching over 8 bases. The CDR3 is 15 amino acids. Trimming at V came to 4 bases and at J to 1 base, leaving 4 bases not matched to a gene. CDR1 is MNHNS and CDR2 is SASEGT in the germline V gene. The CDR3 loop is CASSGGQGGTDTQYF. The DNA read from the CDR3 is TGTGCCAGCAGTGGAGGACAGGGAGGCACAGATACG.

About this clone itself: The read halts 3 residues ahead of the CDR3 end, with the missing end drawn from the germline J gene. This chain uses TRBV2 with TRBJ2-1; weak D call: TRBD2 (6 bases). Deletions cut 4 bases from V and 8 bases from J, with 9 bases between. The CDR3 consists of 12 residues. The V gene's germline CDR1 is SNHLY and CDR2 FYNNEI. CDR3 residues: CASSVGGDEQFF. The DNA read from the CDR3 is TGTGCCAGCAGTGTGGGCGGGGATGAG.

CDR3 DNA (partial): TGTGCCAGCAGCCCGGTGACAGGGGGTGGCGGC. The encoded protein is CASSPVTGGGG. Given in full, the CDR3 is CASSPVTGGGGYTF. The rearrangement joins TRBV7-9 to TRBJ1-2, with TRBD1 identical over 9 bases. The read halts 3 residues ahead of the CDR3 end, with the missing end drawn from the germline J gene. The CDR3 is made up of 14 amino acids. Germline values: CDR1 SEHNR, CDR2 FQNEAQ (reference sequence). Full variable domain (missing parts from reference TRBV7-9 and TRBJ1-2): DTGVSQNPRHKITKRGQNVTFRCDPISEHNRLYWYRQTLGQGPEFLTYFQNEAQLEKSRLLSDRFSAERPKGSFSTLEIQRTEQGDSAMYLCASSPVTGGGGYTFGSGTRLTVV.

Regarding this clone: Read sequence stops 3 residues before the CDR3 end, and the germline J gene provides the missing end. The chain has TRBV7-9 and TRBJ1-1; D possibly corresponds to TRBD1 (5 bases). CDR3 length equals 13 residues. Germline V gene data show CDR1 as SEHNR and CDR2 as FQNEAQ (reference sequence). CDR3 sequence reads: CASSLMADSEAFF. CDR3 bases read: TGTGCCAGCAGCTTAATGGCCGACAGCGAA.

Comments on this clone: The CDR3 is cut off 3 residues early in the read; its end comes from the germline J gene. V is TRBV19 and J is TRBJ1-5, with no clear D. V was pared by 4 bases and J by 1 base, with 8 bases between. The CDR3 contains 14 residues. Germline CDR1 LNHDA, CDR2 SQIVND (reference sequence). The sequenced part of the CDR3 DNA is TGTGCCAGTAGTACCGTCGGGAGCAATCAGCCC. Its translation: CASSTVGSNQP. The whole CDR3 sequence is CASSTVGSNQPQHF.

Remarks on this clone: Read sequence stops 3 residues before the CDR3 end, and the germline J gene provides the missing end. The chain couples TRBV6-1 to TRBJ1-5, with a tentative D call TRBD1 (6 bases). Trimming pared 0 bases from V and 5 bases from J, leaving 11 bases between. CDR3 length: 15 amino acids. The germline gives CDR1 MNHNS, CDR2 SASEGT. The DNA read from the CDR3 is TGTGCCAGCAGTGAAGCCCAGGGGAGCTATCAGCCC. Translated: CASSEAQGSYQP. The full CDR3 is CASSEAQGSYQPQHF.

For this clone: The missing CDR3 end, 3 residues past where the read stops, is filled in from the germline J gene. V is TRBV11-2 and J is TRBJ1-1; D may be TRBD1 (5 bases). Trimming took 5 bases from V and 1 from J, leaving 8 bases between them. Germline lookup yields CDR1 SGHAT and CDR2 FQNNGV. This CDR3 is 13 amino acids long. The CDR3 DNA, read in part, is TGTGCCAGCAGCCAAGACAGGAACACTGAA. This codes for CASSQDRNTE. The complete CDR3 sequence is CASSQDRNTEAFF.

In regard to this clone: The CDR3 end falls 3 residues outside the read, so it is completed with the germline J gene. V gene TRBV5-1 combines with J gene TRBJ2-5, with D maybe TRBD1 (6 bases). This CDR3 spans 15 amino acids. Trimming removed 5 bases at V and 1 base at J, with 15 bases between. Germline assignment: CDR1 SGHRS and CDR2 YFSETQ. CDR3 sequence: CASRGGRGSQETQYF. The sequenced CDR3 bases are TGCGCCAGCAGGGGTGGCAGGGGTTCCCAAGAGACC.

This clone is deemed medium-sized by its frequency. The observed sequence ends 3 residues before the CDR3 terminus, with the missing tail filled in from the germline J gene. This chain uses TRBV19 with TRBJ2-3, with 13 bases identical to TRBD2. CDR3 length: 18 residues. Losses at the gene ends were 1 base for V and 5 bases for J; bases not matched to a gene: 9. Per the germline V gene, CDR1 is LNHDA and CDR2 is SQIVND (reference sequence). The CDR3 protein is CASSIGPTSGGVRDTQYF. The sequenced part of the CDR3 DNA is TGTGCCAGTAGTATAGGCCCCACTAGCGGGGGGGTTAGAGATACG.

Concerning this clone itself: The CDR3 extends 3 residues past the end of the read, so its final part is completed from the germline J gene. Different DNA sequences within this sample yield the same CDR3. The chain couples TRBV5-4 to TRBJ2-7, with 9 bases matching TRBD1. Germline V gene data show CDR1 as SGHNT and CDR2 as YYREEE (reference sequence). The CDR3 length is 15 residues. After removal of 4 bases from V and 3 bases from J, the junction contained 8 bases not matched to a gene. The part of the CDR3 DNA that was read is TGTGCCAGCAGCAGGGGACAGGGAGGATTCTACGAG. It encodes CASSRGQGGFYE. The whole CDR3 sequence is CASSRGQGGFYEQYF. The variable domain in full, with the rest retrieved from reference TRBV5-4 and TRBJ2-7, is ETGVTQSPTHLIKTRGQQVTLRCSSQSGHNTVSWYQQALGQGPQFIFQYYREEENGRGNFPPRFSGLQFPNYSSELNVNALELDDSALYLCASSRGQGGFYEQYFGPGTRLTVT.

On this clone: Coverage ceases 3 residues before the CDR3 finishes, and the germline J gene fills in the end. The chain joins TRBV19 to TRBJ1-1, with no clear D. This CDR3 contains 18 residues. Trimming removed 5 bases at V and 0 bases at J, with 22 bases between. Germline loops: CDR1 LNHDA, CDR2 SQIVND (reference sequence). The CDR3 DNA, read in part, is TGTGCCAGTAGTGTCAACGGGCCTGGACTTGGGGTGAACACTGAA. Its translation: CASSVNGPGLGVNTE. The whole CDR3 protein is CASSVNGPGLGVNTEAFF.

For this clone: The read falls 3 residues short of the CDR3 end, and the missing part is taken from the germline J gene. The chain links TRBV6-1 to TRBJ1-2, with 8 bases aligning to TRBD1. The CDR3 is 13 amino acids. CDR1 and CDR2 from the germline V gene are MNHNS and SASEGT. CDR3 in amino acids: CASSEDRGGGYTF. CDR3 DNA (partial): TGTGCCAGCAGTGAAGACAGGGGGGGAGGC.